This paragraph reports one TCR beta chain. Its antigen is not identified. These data belong to a study of T cell clonotyping in hematopoietic cell transplantation. The study's findings and limits: Cells were unsorted, so CD4 and CD8 contributions were not separated. Broader posttransplant TCR repertoire diversity was predicted by graft donor and pretransplant recipient Inverse Simpson Index values. Recipient TCR diversity dropped after transplant; expanded clonotypes rose from day 30 to 180.

Time point of the sample: recipient sample about 28 days before transplant, after cytoreduction. The repertoire was sequenced with immunoSEQ multiplex PCR; TCRdb's copy has only in-frame clones and lacks some. The sample lists roughly 28,000 clones; around 93% were seen once. The CDR3 is made up of 14 amino acids. With V trimmed by 7 bases and J by 7 bases, 10 bases remained unmatched. Germline V gives CDR1 MNHNY, CDR2 SVGAGI (reference sequence). J is TRBJ2-1 and V is TRBV6-6; 7 nucleotides match TRBD2. Sequences were derived from peripheral blood mononuclear cells, sampled before stem cell transplant. The clonotype comes from a man aged 45-65 years with acute myeloid leukemia. Some clones in this sample may be carry-over from other donors' samples. The CDR3 sequence is CASTPGLKGNEQFF. The DNA of the CDR3 is TGTGCCAGCACCCCGGGACTAAAAGGAAATGAGCAGTTCTTC.